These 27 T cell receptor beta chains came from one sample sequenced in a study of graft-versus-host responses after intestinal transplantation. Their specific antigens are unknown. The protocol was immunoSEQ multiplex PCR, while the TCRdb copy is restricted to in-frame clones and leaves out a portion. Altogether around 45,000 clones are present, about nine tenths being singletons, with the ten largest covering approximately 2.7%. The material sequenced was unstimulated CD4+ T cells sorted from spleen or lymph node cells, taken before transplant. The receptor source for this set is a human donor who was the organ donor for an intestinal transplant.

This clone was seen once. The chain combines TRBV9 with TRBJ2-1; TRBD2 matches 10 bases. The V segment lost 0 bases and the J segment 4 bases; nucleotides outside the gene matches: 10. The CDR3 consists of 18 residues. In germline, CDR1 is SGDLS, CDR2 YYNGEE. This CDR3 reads CASSVDKTSGTGYNEQFF. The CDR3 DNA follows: TGTGCCAGCAGCGTAGATAAAACTAGCGGGACCGGGTACAATGAGCAGTTCTTC.

CDR3 in DNA: TGTGCCAGCAGTGCCCTCGTAGGGATGAATGGCTACACCTTC. Translated, it gives CASSALVGMNGYTF. The chain links TRBV6-1 to TRBJ1-2, with D unresolved. Trimming took 4 bases from V and 6 from J, leaving 15 bases between them. The CDR3 loop spans 14 amino acids. CDR1 is MNHNS and CDR2 is SASEGT in the germline V gene.

CDR3 loop: CASSFGPGTSGTQETQYF. CDR3 DNA sequence: TGTGCCAGCAGCTTTGGGCCCGGGACTAGCGGAACCCAAGAGACCCAGTACTTC. This chain connects TRBV5-4 to TRBJ2-5, with 11 positions matching TRBD2. V trimming: 2 bases; J trimming: 1 base; junction bases outside the gene matches: 10. Germline loops: CDR1 SGHNT, CDR2 YYREEE (reference sequence). The CDR3 spans 18 residues.

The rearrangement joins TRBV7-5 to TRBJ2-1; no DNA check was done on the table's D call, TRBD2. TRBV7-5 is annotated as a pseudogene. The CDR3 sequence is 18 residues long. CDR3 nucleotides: TGTGTCAGAAGCCGATGCGACCCTAGCGGGAGGGCTTACAATGAGCAGTTCTTC. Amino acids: CVRSRCDPSGRAYNEQFF.

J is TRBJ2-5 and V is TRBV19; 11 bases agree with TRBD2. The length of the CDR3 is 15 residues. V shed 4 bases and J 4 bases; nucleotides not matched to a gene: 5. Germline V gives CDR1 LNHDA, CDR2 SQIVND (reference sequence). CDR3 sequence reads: CASSNTSGRGETQYF. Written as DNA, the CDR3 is TGTGCCAGTAGTAACACTAGCGGGAGAGGAGAGACCCAGTACTTC.

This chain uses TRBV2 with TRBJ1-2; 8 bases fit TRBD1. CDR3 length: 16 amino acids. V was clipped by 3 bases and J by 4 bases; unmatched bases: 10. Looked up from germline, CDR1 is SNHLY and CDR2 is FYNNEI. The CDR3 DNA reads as TGTGCCAGCAGTGATCCCGGACAGGGAACGGGCTATGGCTACACCTTC. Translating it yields CASSDPGQGTGYGYTF.

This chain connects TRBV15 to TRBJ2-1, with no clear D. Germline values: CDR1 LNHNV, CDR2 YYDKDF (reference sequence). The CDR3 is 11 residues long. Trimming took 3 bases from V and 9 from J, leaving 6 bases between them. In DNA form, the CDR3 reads TGTGCCACCAGCAGGGTCGGTGAGCAGTTCTTC. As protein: CATSRVGEQFF.

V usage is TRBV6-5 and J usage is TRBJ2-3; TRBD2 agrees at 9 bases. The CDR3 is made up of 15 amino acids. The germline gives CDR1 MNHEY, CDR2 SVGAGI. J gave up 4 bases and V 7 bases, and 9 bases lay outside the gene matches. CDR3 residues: CASTKSGRMSDTQYF. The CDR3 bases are TGTGCCAGCACCAAGAGCGGGAGGATGTCAGATACGCAGTATTTT.

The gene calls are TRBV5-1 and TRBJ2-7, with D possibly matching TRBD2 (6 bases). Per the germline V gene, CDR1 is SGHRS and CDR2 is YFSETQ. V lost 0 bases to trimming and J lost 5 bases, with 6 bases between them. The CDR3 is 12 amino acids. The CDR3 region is CASSLAGDEQYF. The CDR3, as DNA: TGCGCCAGCAGCTTGGCGGGAGACGAGCAGTACTTC.

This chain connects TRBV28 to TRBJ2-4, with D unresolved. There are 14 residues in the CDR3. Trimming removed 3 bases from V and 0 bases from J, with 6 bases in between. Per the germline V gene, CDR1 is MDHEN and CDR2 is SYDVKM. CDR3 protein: CASSFWIAKNIQYF. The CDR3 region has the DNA TGTGCCAGCAGTTTTTGGATAGCCAAAAACATTCAGTACTTC.

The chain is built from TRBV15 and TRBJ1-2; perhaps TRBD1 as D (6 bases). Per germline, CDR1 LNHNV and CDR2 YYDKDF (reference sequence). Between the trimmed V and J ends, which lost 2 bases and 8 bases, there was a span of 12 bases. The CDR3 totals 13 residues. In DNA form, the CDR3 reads TGTGCCACCAGCAGATCGAACAGGGAGGGCTACACCTTC. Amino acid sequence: CATSRSNREGYTF.

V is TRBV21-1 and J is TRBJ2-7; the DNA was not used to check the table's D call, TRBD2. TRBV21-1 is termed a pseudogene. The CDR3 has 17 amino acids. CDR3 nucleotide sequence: TGTGCCAGCAGCAAACCACTAGCGGGAGACGGGTCCTACGAGCAGTACTTC. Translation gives CASSKPLAGDGSYEQYF.

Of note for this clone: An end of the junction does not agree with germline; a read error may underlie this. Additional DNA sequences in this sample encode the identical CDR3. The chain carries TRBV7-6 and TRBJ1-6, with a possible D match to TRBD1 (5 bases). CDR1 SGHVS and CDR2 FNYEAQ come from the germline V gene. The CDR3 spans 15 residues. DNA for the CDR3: TGTGCCAGCAGCTCTGGGCTAGGGGTGGATTCGCCCCTCCACTTT. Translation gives CASSSGLGVDSPLHF.

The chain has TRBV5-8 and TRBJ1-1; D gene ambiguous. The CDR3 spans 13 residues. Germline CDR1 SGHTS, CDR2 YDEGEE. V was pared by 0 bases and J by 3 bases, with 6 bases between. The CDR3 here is CASSLVQDTEAFF. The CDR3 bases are TGTGCCAGCAGCTTGGTGCAGGACACTGAAGCTTTCTTT.

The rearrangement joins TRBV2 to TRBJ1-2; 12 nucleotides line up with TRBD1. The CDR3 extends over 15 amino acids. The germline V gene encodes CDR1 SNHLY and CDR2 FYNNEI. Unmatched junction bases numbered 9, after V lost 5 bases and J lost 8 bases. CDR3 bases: TGTGCCAGCAGTCTCATAGCGGGACAGGGGGCCGGCTACACCTTC. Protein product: CASSLIAGQGAGYTF. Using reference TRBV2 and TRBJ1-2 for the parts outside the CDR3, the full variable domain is EPEVTQTPSHQVTQMGQEVILRCVPISNHLYFYWYRQILGQKVEFLVSFYNNEISEKSEIFDDQFSVERPDGSNFTLKIRSTKLEDSAMYFCASSLIAGQGAGYTFGSGTRLTVV.

Here the CDR3 DNA reads TGTGCCAGCAGCTTAGAGGCGGGACTCCAAGACAATGAGCAGTTCTTC. This translates into CASSLEAGLQDNEQFF. The J gene is TRBJ2-1, the V gene TRBV11-3, with D possibly matching TRBD2 (6 bases). Germline V gives CDR1 SGHNT, CDR2 YENEEA. The V gene lost 0 bases and the J gene lost 5 bases, with 14 bases spanning the gap. This CDR3 spans 16 amino acids.

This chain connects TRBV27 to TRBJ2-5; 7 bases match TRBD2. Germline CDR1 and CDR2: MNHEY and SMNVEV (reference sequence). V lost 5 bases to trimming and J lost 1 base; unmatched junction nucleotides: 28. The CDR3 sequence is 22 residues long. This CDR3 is CASSPGWALAMGGPSRQETQYF. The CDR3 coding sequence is TGTGCCAGCAGTCCCGGTTGGGCCCTAGCGATGGGAGGGCCCAGCCGCCAAGAGACCCAGTACTTC.

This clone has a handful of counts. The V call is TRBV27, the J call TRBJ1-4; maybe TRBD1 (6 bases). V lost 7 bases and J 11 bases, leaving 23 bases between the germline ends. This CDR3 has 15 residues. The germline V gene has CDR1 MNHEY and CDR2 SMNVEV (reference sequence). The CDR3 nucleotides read TGTGCCAGCACCACCCTCGAGGCTGGGGGCCGGAAACTGTTTTTT. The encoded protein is CASTTLEAGGRKLFF.

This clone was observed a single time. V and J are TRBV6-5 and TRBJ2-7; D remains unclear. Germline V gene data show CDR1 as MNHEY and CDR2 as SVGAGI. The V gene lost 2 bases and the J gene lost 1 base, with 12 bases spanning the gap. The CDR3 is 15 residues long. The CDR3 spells CASSYLVSSSYEQYF. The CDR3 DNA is TGTGCCAGCAGTTACCTGGTTAGCAGTTCCTACGAGCAGTACTTC.

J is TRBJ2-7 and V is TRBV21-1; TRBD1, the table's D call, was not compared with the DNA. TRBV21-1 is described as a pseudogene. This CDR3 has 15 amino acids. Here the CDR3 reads CASSKPGQGAYEQYF. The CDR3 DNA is TGTGCCAGCAGCAAACCGGGACAGGGGGCCTACGAGCAGTACTTC.

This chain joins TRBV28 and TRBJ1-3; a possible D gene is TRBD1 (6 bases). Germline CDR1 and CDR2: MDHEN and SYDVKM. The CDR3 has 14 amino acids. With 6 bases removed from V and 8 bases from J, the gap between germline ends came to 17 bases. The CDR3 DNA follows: TGTGCCAGCAGATTCCAGGGGCTCGGTGACACCATATATTTT. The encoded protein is CASRFQGLGDTIYF.

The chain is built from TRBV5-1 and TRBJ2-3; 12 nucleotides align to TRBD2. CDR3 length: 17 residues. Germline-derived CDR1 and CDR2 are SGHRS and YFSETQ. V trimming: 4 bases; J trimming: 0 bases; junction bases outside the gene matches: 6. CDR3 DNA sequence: TGCGCCAGCAGCGCTACCGGGACTAGCGGGAGCACAGATACGCAGTATTTT. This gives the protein CASSATGTSGSTDTQYF.

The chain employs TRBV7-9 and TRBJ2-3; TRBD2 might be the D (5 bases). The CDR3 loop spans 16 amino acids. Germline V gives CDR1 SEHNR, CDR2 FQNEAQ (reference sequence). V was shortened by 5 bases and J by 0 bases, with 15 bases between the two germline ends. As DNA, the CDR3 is TGTGCCAGCAGCCCTCATCTAGCAGCTAGCACAGATACGCAGTATTTT. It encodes CASSPHLAASTDTQYF.

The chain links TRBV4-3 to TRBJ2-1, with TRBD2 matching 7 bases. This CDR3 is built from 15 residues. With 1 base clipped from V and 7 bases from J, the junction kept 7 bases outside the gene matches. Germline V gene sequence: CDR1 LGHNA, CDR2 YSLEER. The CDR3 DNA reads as TGCGCCAGCAGCCAAGTCTTACTAGCGAGGAATGAGCAGTTCTTC. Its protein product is CASSQVLLARNEQFF.

The CDR3 protein is CASSLGLSSNQPQHF. The CDR3 DNA follows: TGTGCCAGCAGCTTGGGGCTCTCTAGCAATCAGCCCCAGCATTTT. V gene TRBV7-2 combines with J gene TRBJ1-5; D possibly corresponds to TRBD1 (5 bases). V was trimmed by 3 bases and J by 0 bases, leaving 9 bases between them. This CDR3 contains 15 residues. In germline, CDR1 is SGHTA, CDR2 FQGNSA.

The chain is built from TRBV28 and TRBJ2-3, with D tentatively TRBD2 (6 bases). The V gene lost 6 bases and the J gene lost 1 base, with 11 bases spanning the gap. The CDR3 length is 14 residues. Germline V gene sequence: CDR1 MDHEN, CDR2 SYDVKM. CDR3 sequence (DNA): TGTGCCAGCAGGGGGGGACCGGGCACAGATACGCAGTATTTT. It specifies CASRGGPGTDTQYF.

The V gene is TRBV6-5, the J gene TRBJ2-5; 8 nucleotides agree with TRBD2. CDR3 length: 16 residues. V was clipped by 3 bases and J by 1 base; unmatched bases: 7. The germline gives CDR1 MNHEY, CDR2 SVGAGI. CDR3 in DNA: TGTGCCAGCAGTTATGGGACTAGGGGGGGCCAAGAGACCCAGTACTTC. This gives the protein CASSYGTRGGQETQYF.